This paragraph reports one T cell receptor (beta chain). Its specific antigen is unknown. No clone much larger than this one lies a single base away; base qualities are absent. CDR1 MNHNS and CDR2 SASEGT are derived from the germline V gene. The V and J ends are trimmed by 10 bases and 3 bases, leaving 13 bases between them. The CDR3 covers 13 residues, taking in both the cysteine and the phenylalanine. Only the CDR3 DNA stays, 39 bases, in frame from base 1. The sample originates from a study of regulatory T cells in long-lasting Graves disease (dated by TCRdb to the early 2020s). General notes on the study: In the newly diagnosed Graves' disease group, patients had been taking antithyroid drugs for less than 3 months. Persistent Graves' disease patients were compared with newly diagnosed Graves' disease patients by peripheral blood TCR sequencing and RNA sequencing. The study was registered as a clinical trial and conducted in China. TCR sequencing covered some 13 persistent and approximately 20 newly diagnosed Graves' disease patients, about 35 samples in total.

The sample's time point label is to be understood as: newly diagnosed GD, antithyroid drugs for less than 3 months. For both TCR sequencing and RNA sequencing, RNA was extracted from PBMCs using TRIzol. The diagnosis of Graves' disease was made according to American Thyroid Association guidelines. Patients for the study were recruited at an endocrinology department in Xi'an, China. Each patient gave approximately 8.8 milliliters of peripheral blood, collected in an EDTA anticoagulant tube. Ficoll Paque Plus density gradient separation was used to isolate PBMCs, and no further T cell sorting was done. RNA quality was checked with an Agilent 2100 Bioanalyzer and agarose gel, and concentration with a NanoDrop 2000. The study at large found these results: Lower TCR Shannon entropy and fewer highly expanded clones were observed in persistent Graves' disease patients than in newly diagnosed patients, which suggested clonal expansion. Persistent disease showed preferential use of TRBV28, TRBJ1-2 and TRBJ2-5, whereas newly diagnosed disease favored TRBV20-1 and TRBJ2-1. The study examined only peripheral blood because the primary lesion, thyroid tissue, could not be accessed. The authors acknowledged the small sample size as a limitation that may reduce accuracy. Patients with persistent disease shared more public clonotypes (under 3,000) than newly diagnosed patients did (about 970). Sequencing and analysis were restricted to the TCR beta chain.

Library generation was performed with multiplex PCR. The sequencing machine was an Illumina HiSeq 4000. TCR beta libraries were built with iRepertoire HTBI primers and Arm-PCR amplification of CDR3 regions. PCR products were gel purified before sequencing. On the authors' methods: Gene usage analysis of CDR3 amino acid clonotypes used the 60 to 80 TRBV and 14 to 15 TRBJ segments found across samples. Filtered high-quality paired reads were merged into contigs using COPE and FqMerger. BLAST was used to align contigs to IMGT TRBV, TRBD and TRBJ reference genes, and CDR3 was defined according to IMGT. Any clonotype with a frequency above 0.1% was classified as a highly expanded clone. Shannon entropy was used to measure repertoire diversity, and the Gini coefficient was used to measure V-J evenness. A clonotype found in more than one individual was treated as public. TCRdb trimmed the raw reads at Q25, called clones with MiXCR and kept productive beta chains. Duplicate CDR3 protein sequences are folded into a single record with the most common DNA and genes. The authors' filters were not applied to this entry. The sample yields 200,000 to 250,000 distinct CDR3 sequences; approximately 18% were counted once. The ten largest clones add up to 12% of the sample.

The data were also submitted as part of a second study, on T cells in Graves' hyperthyroidism and ophthalmopathy. As noted in the second study: Stable Graves' hyperthyroidism was defined as the absence of progression to ophthalmopathy over 18 months of follow-up. The hyperthyroidism patients were between 18 and 65 years old and newly diagnosed, with a disease duration of less than 2 months. Patients with uncontrolled infections, other autoimmune diseases, pregnancy or lactation were excluded. Clinical symptoms, serum thyroxine and TRAb, thyroid ultrasound, and orbital computed tomography formed the basis for the diagnoses. The TCR CDR3 was subjected to a first round of RT-PCR using the HTBI primer set and the Qiagen OneStep RT-PCR kit. Blood samples also contained most of the expanded thyroid clonotypes (frequency above 0.001), which suggests that blood repertoires may reflect thyroid immune responses. In cross-validation, a model built on a 13 V-J signature told ophthalmopathy apart from stable hyperthyroidism with about 90% sensitivity and 81% to 82% specificity, and in testing the same model reached 80%/75%. In validation, progression to ophthalmopathy was predicted by the model with about 70% sensitivity and 72.22% specificity, a median of roughly 6 months before onset. TCR V-J signatures able to tell the groups apart were searched for in a discovery cohort of more than 90 patients, of whom 43 had Graves' ophthalmopathy and roughly 57 had stable Graves' hyperthyroidism. Prospective prediction of ophthalmopathy was tested in an independent validation cohort of 18 hyperthyroidism patients and 17 patients who later progressed to ophthalmopathy. The 75 to 100 discovery patients were randomly divided into training and test sets at a 7:3 ratio. In addition, the study compared T-cell repertoires in thyroid tissue and in blood from about six Graves' hyperthyroidism patients. After sampling, hyperthyroidism patients received methimazole starting at 30 mg daily, and ophthalmopathy patients received high-dose intravenous methylprednisolone. Libraries were constructed in a second round of multiplex PCR, after which size selection and purification were carried out. Sequencing of the libraries was done on an Illumina HiSeq2000 using paired-end 100 bp reads. SOAPnuke was used to process the raw data, with reads discarded if the reads contained adapters or uncalled bases, had a mean Phred below 15, or lacked an exact constant-primer or identifier match. High-quality paired reads were merged with COPE v1.2.5, and unique nucleotide sequences were defined as clonotypes. MiTCR v1.1 was used to align clonotypes to the IMGT TRBV, TRBD and TRBJ reference segments. Analysis was restricted to V-J combinations with a frequency above 0.0001, which covered roughly 99% of repertoires. A TCS score was defined as the ratio of F50 (clonal expansion) to E x V (chaos), with BLOSUM62-based TCRdist applied between CDR3 peptides within each V-J. Welch's t-statistics and random forest reduced approximately 520 V-J features to 10 to 15, which were used in a naive Bayes classifier (R e1071). Sample size was not statistically predetermined, and investigators were not blinded to group allocation. According to the paper, TCR Vbeta CDR3 sequencing was carried out on roughly 130 peripheral blood samples, which came from some 41 ophthalmopathy, around 74 hyperthyroidism and around 17 progressor patients.

Here the chain combines TRBV6-1 and TRBJ1-5; the D gene assignment is ambiguous. The sample consisted of peripheral blood mononuclear cells (PBMCs), taken at new diagnosis, from a patient treated with antithyroid drugs. The origin of this receptor is a woman aged 30 to 39 with Graves disease. Donor details come from another sample of the same person, matched by shared clones. CDR3 loop: CAISPGLNQPQHF. In nucleotide form, the sequence is TGTGCCATCTCACCGGGCCTCAATCAGCCCCAGCATTTT.